Given below is one T cell receptor (beta chain) in context. Amplification used 60 Vbeta primers and 13 Jbeta primers. The repertoire was sequenced with immunoSEQ multiplex PCR; TCRdb's copy has only in-frame clones and lacks some. The table shows about 140,000 clones, with around 83% occurring only once. This entry belongs to a study of cytomegalovirus exposure and HLA in healthy donors. Trimming stripped 7 bases from V and 5 bases from J, with 10 bases between. The CDR3 is 11 amino acids. Looked up from germline, CDR1 is DFQATT and CDR2 is SNEGSKA (reference sequence). These donors counted as nominally healthy when sampled, but unrecorded immune exposures were likely.

The V and J genes are TRBV20-1 and TRBJ2-3; D remains unclear. This sequence originates from a man between 40 and 49 years old in good health and CMV-seropositive. The sample taken for sequencing was PBMCs. CDR3 amino acids: CSELVGDTQYF. The CDR3 DNA reads as TGCAGTGAGTTAGTCGGAGATACGCAGTATTTT.